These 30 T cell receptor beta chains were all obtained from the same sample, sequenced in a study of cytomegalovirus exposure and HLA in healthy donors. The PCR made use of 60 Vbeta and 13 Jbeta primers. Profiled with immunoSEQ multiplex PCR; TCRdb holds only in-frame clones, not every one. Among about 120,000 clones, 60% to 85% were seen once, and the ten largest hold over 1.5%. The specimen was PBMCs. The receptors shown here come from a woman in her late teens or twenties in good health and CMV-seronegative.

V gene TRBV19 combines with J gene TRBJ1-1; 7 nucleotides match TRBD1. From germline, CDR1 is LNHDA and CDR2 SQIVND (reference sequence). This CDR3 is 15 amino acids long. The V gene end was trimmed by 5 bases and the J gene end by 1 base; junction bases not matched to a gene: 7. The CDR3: CASSQGGRGNTEAFF. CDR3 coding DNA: TGTGCCAGTAGTCAAGGGGGCCGGGGGAACACTGAAGCTTTCTTT.

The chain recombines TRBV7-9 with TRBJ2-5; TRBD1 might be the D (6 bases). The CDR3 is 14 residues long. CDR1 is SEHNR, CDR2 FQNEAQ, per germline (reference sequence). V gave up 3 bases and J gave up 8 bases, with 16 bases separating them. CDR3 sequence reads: CASSFRTVPITQYF. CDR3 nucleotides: TGTGCCAGCAGCTTCAGGACAGTCCCTATCACCCAGTACTTC.

The CDR3 bases are TGTGCCAGCAGCTTAGGAGGGACAGGGCGGTACTTC. It specifies CASSLGGTGRYF. The J gene is TRBJ2-7, the V gene TRBV11-2; 9 positions agree with TRBD1. This CDR3 contains 12 residues. The V gene's germline CDR1 is SGHAT and CDR2 FQNNGV. After removal of 1 base from V and 12 bases from J, the junction contained 4 bases not matched to a gene.

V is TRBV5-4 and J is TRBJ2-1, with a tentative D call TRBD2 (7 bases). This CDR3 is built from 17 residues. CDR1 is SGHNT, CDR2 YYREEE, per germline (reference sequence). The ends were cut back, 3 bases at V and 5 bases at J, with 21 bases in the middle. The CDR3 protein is CASSSRGFRGANNEQFF. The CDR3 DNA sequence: TGTGCCAGCAGCTCCCGAGGGTTCCGGGGGGCAAACAATGAGCAGTTCTTC.

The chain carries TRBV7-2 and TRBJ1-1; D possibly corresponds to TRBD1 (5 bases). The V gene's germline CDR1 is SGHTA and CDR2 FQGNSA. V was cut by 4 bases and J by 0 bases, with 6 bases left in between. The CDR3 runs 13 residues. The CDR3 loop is CASSSDMNTEAFF. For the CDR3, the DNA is TGTGCCAGCAGCTCGGACATGAACACTGAAGCTTTCTTT. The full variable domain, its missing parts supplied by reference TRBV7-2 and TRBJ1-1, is GAGVSQSPSNKVTEKGKDVELRCDPISGHTALYWYRQSLGQGLEFLIYFQGNSAPDKSGLPSDRFSAERTGGSVSTLTIQRTQQEDSAVYLCASSSDMNTEAFFGQGTRLTVV.

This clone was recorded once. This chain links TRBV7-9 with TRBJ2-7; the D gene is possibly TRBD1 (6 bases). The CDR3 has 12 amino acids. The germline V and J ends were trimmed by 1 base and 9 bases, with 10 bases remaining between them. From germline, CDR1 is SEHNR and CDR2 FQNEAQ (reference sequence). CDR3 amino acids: CASSLGVGGQYF. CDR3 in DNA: TGTGCCAGCAGCTTAGGCGTAGGGGGGCAGTACTTC.

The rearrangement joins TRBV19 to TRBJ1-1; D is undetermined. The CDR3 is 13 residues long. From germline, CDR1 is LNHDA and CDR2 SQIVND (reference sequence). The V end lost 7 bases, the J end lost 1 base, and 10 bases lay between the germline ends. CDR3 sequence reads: CASTYSGNTEAFF. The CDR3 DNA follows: TGTGCCAGTACTTACTCAGGGAACACTGAAGCTTTCTTT.

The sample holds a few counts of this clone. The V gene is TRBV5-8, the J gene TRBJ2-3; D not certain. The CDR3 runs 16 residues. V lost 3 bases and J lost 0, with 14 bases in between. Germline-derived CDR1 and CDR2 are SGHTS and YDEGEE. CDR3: CASSWQRFGSTDTQYF. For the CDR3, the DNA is TGTGCCAGCAGCTGGCAGCGATTCGGGAGCACAGATACGCAGTATTTT. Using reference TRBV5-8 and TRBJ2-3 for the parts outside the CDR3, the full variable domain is EAGVTQSPTHLIKTRGQQATLRCSPISGHTSVYWYQQALGLGLQFLLWYDEGEERNRGNFPPRFSGRQFPNYSSELNVNALELEDSALYLCASSWQRFGSTDTQYFGPGTRLTVL.

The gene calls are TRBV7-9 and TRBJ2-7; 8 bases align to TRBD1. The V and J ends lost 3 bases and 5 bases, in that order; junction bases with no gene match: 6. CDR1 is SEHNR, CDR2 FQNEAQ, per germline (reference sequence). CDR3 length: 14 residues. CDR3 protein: CASSLATGEDEQYF. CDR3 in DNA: TGTGCCAGCAGCTTGGCGACAGGGGAGGACGAGCAGTACTTC.

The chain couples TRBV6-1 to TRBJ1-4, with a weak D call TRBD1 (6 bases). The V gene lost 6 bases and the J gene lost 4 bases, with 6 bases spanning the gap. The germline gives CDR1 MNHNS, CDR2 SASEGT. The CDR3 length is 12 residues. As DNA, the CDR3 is TGTGCCAGCAGACAGGGTAATGAAAAACTGTTTTTT. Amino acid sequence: CASRQGNEKLFF.

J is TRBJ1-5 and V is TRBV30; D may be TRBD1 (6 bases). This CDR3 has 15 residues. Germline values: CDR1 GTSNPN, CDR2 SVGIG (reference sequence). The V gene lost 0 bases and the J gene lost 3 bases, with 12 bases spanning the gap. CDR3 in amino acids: CAWSVRGGTNQPQHF. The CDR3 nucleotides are TGTGCCTGGAGTGTACGAGGGGGTACCAATCAGCCCCAGCATTTT.

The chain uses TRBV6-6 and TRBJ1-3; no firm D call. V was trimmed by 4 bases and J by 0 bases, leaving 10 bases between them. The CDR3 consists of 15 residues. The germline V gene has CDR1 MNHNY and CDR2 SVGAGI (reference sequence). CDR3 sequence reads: CASSLTSFSGNTIYF. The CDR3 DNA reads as TGTGCCAGCAGTTTAACATCGTTCTCTGGAAACACCATATATTTT.

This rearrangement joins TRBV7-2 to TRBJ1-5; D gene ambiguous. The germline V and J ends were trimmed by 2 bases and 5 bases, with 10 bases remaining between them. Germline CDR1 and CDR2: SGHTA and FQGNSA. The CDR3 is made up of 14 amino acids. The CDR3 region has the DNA TGTGCCAGCAGCTTATCCGATTCGGATCAGCCCCAGCATTTT. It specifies CASSLSDSDQPQHF.

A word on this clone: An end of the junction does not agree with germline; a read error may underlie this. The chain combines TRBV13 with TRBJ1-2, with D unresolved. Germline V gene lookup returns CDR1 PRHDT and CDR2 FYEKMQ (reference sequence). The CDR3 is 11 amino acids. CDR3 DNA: TGTGCCAGCAGCTTATATCAGGACTTCCTCTTC. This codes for CASSLYQDFLF.

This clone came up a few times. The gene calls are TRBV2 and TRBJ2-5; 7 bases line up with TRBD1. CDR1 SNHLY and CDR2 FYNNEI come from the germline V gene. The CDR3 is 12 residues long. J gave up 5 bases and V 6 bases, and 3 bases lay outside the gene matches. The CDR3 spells CASRDRAETQYF. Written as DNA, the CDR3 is TGTGCCAGCAGAGACAGGGCGGAGACCCAGTACTTC.

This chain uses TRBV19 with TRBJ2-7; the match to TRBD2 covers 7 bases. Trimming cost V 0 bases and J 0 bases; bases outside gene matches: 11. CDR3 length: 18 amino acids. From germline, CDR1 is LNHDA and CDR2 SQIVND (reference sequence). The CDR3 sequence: CASSIEISIGEGSYEQYF. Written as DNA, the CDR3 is TGTGCCAGTAGTATAGAAATCTCGATCGGGGAGGGCTCCTACGAGCAGTACTTC.

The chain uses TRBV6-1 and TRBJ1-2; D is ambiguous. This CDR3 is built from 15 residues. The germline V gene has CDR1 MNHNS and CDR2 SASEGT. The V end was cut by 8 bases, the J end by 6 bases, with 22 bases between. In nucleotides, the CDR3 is TGTGCCAGCTACCTAACCCCGGATAATGCGGATGGCTACACCTTC. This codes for CASYLTPDNADGYTF.

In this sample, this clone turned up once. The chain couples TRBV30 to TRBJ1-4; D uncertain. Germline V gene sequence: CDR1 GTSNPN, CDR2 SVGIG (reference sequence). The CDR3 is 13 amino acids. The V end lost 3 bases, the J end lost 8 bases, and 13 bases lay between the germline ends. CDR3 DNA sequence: TGTGCCTGGAGCGCGAGGGTTGGGGAAAAACTGTTTTTT. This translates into CAWSARVGEKLFF.

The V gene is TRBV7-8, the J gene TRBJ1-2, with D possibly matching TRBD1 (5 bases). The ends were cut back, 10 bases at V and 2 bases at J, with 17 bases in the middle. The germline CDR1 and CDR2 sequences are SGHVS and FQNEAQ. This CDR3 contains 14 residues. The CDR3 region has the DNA TGTGCCACTCTAGGGGCCCGGAAGAACTATGGCTACACCTTC. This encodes CATLGARKNYGYTF.

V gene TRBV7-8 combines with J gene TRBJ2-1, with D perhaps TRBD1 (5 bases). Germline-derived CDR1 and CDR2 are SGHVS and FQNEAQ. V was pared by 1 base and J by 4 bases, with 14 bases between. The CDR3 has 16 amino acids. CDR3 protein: CASSLGGWGTYNEQFF. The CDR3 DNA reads TGTGCCAGCAGCTTAGGGGGCTGGGGAACTTACAATGAGCAGTTCTTC.

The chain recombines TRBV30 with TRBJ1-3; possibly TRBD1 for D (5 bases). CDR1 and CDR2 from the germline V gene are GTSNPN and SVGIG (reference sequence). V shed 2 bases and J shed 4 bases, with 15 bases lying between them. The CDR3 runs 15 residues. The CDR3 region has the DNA TGTGCCTGGAGTTCTCCCGGGACTAAAGGAAACACCATATATTTT. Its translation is CAWSSPGTKGNTIYF.

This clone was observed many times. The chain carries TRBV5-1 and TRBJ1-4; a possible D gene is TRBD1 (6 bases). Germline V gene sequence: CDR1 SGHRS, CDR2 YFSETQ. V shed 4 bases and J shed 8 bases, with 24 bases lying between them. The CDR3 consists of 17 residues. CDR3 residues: CASSLLPQGDTAEKLFF. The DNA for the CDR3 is TGCGCCAGCAGCCTTCTACCACAGGGAGACACAGCGGAAAAACTGTTTTTT.

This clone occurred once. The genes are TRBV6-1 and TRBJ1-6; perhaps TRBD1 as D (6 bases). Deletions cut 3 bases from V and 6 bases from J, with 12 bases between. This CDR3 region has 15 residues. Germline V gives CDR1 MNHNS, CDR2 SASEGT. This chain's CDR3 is CASSETGHVNSPLHF. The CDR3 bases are TGTGCCAGCAGTGAGACGGGACACGTTAATTCACCCCTCCACTTT.

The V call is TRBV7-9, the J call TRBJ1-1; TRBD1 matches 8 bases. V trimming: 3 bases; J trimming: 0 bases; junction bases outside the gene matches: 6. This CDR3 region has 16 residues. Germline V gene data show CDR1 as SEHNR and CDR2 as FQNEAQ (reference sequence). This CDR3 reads CASSLDRAHMNTEAFF. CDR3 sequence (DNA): TGTGCCAGCAGCTTGGACAGGGCCCACATGAACACTGAAGCTTTCTTT.

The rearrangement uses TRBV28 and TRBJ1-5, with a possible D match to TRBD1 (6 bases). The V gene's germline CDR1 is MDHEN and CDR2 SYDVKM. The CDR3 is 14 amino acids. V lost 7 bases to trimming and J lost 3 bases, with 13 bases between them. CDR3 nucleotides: TGTGCCAGCATGGGGGGGCTTAACAATCAGCCCCAGCATTTT. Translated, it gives CASMGGLNNQPQHF.

Here the CDR3 reads CSVDLGRNEQFF. CDR3 DNA sequence: TGCAGCGTTGATTTGGGGCGGAATGAGCAGTTCTTC. V and J are TRBV29-1 and TRBJ2-1, with D perhaps TRBD1 (5 bases). The CDR3 covers 12 residues. The ends were cut back, 3 bases at V and 7 bases at J, with 10 bases in the middle. Germline CDR1 SQVTM, CDR2 ANQGSEA.

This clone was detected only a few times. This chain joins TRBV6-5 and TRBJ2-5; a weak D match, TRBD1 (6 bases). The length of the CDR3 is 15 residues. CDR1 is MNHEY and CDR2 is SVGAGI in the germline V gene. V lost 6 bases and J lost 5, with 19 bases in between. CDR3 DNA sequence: TGTGCCAGCAGCCCACGGGACAAGGGTGGGGAGACCCAGTACTTC. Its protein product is CASSPRDKGGETQYF.

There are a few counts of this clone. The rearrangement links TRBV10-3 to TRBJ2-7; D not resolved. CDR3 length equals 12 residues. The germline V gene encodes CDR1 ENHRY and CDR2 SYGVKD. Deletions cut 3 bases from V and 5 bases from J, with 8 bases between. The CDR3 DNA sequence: TGTGCCATCAGTGAAATGCGGAACGAGCAGTACTTC. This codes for CAISEMRNEQYF.

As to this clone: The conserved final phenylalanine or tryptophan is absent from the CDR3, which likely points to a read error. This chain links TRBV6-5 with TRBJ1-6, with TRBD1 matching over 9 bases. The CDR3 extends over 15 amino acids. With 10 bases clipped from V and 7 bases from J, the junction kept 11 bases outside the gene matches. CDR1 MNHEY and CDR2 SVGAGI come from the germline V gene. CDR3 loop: CATKGTGLGNSPLHV. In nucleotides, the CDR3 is TGTGCCACCAAAGGGACAGGGCTAGGAAATTCACCCCTCCACGTT.

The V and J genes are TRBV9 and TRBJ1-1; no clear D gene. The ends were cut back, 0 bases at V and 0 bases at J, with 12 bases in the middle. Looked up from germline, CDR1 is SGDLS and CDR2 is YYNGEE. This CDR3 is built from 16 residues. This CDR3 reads CASSVESATMNTEAFF. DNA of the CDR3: TGTGCCAGCAGCGTAGAAAGCGCAACCATGAACACTGAAGCTTTCTTT.